Listed below are T cell receptor beta chains from one sample, sequenced in a study of blood T cell repertoires in COVID-19. Assay used: immunoSEQ multiplex PCR; TCRdb lists only in-frame clones, some missing. The sample includes roughly 120,000 clones, about 88% of them seen just once. The sample consisted of peripheral blood. These receptors all stem from a man in his forties with acute or convalescent COVID-19. Both conserved end residues are part of each CDR3. The D gene is left open where the match is weak. Expanded clones get a size class; other rows say once, few or many, or leave the size out.

abundance: -
d_gene: TRBD1
j_gene: TRBJ2-5
v_gene: TRBV20-1
CDR3aa: CSASTGGVSETQYF
CDR3nt: TGCAGTGCTAGTACAGGGGGCGTTTCTGAGACCCAGTACTTC

abundance: -
d_gene: -
j_gene: TRBJ1-2
v_gene: TRBV7-6
CDR3aa: CASSSSRGGGYTF
CDR3nt: TGTGCCAGCAGCTCTTCCAGGGGTGGTGGCTACACCTTC

abundance: -
d_gene: -
j_gene: TRBJ2-3
v_gene: TRBV24-1
CDR3aa: CATSTPRGFTDTQYF
CDR3nt: TGTGCCACCAGTACCCCTCGGGGGTTCACAGATACGCAGTATTTT

abundance: -
d_gene: -
j_gene: TRBJ2-5
v_gene: TRBV6-5
CDR3aa: CASSYQGGETQYF
CDR3nt: TGTGCCAGCAGCTACCAGGGGGGAGAGACCCAGTACTTC

abundance: few
d_gene: TRBD1
j_gene: TRBJ2-7
v_gene: TRBV5-1
CDR3aa: CASSWIGQGDEQYF
CDR3nt: TGCGCCAGCAGCTGGATCGGGCAGGGGGACGAGCAGTACTTC

abundance: -
d_gene: TRBD1
j_gene: TRBJ2-1
v_gene: TRBV11-2
CDR3aa: CASSLEAGTGLRNEQFF
CDR3nt: TGTGCCAGCAGCTTAGAGGCCGGGACAGGGTTACGCAATGAGCAGTTCTTC

abundance: -
d_gene: -
j_gene: TRBJ1-3
v_gene: TRBV6-5
CDR3aa: CASSPGQRLYF
CDR3nt: TGTGCCAGCAGCCCCGGACAGCGTTTATATTTT

abundance: -
d_gene: TRBD1
j_gene: TRBJ1-1
v_gene: TRBV7-9
CDR3aa: CASSRTGETFF
CDR3nt: TGTGCCAGCAGCCGCACAGGGGAGACTTTCTTT

abundance: -
d_gene: -
j_gene: TRBJ2-5
v_gene: TRBV7-3
CDR3aa: CASSSGGLGETQYF
CDR3nt: TGTGCCAGCAGCTCCGGGGGTTTAGGGGAGACCCAGTACTTC

abundance: -
d_gene: -
j_gene: TRBJ1-2
v_gene: TRBV28
CDR3aa: CASSLVGEAGRYGYTF
CDR3nt: TGTGCCAGCAGTTTGGTAGGAGAGGCAGGGCGGTATGGCTACACCTTC

abundance: -
d_gene: -
j_gene: TRBJ1-1
v_gene: TRBV18
CDR3aa: CASSPSGGTEAFF
CDR3nt: TGTGCCAGCTCACCGTCGGGGGGCACTGAAGCTTTCTTT

abundance: -
d_gene: -
j_gene: TRBJ2-7
v_gene: TRBV6-5
CDR3aa: CASSYSRTTYGQYF
CDR3nt: TGTGCCAGCAGTTACTCGCGAACCACCTACGGGCAGTACTTC

abundance: -
d_gene: -
j_gene: TRBJ1-2
v_gene: TRBV14
CDR3aa: CASSPTGYRAGYTF
CDR3nt: TGTGCCAGCAGCCCGACAGGCTACAGGGCGGGCTACACCTTC

abundance: -
d_gene: TRBD1
j_gene: TRBJ1-1
v_gene: TRBV7-9
CDR3aa: CASSTGQGMNTEAFF
CDR3nt: TGTGCCAGCAGCACCGGACAGGGGATGAACACTGAAGCTTTCTTT

abundance: -
d_gene: TRBD1
j_gene: TRBJ1-1
v_gene: TRBV9
CDR3aa: CASSKRDSPYMNTEAFF
CDR3nt: TGTGCCAGCAGCAAAAGGGACAGCCCGTATATGAACACTGAAGCTTTCTTT

abundance: -
d_gene: TRBD2
j_gene: TRBJ2-1
v_gene: TRBV4-1
CDR3aa: CASRLSLASSGTYNEQFF
CDR3nt: TGCGCCAGCAGACTAAGCCTCGCCTCCAGCGGGACCTACAATGAGCAGTTCTTC